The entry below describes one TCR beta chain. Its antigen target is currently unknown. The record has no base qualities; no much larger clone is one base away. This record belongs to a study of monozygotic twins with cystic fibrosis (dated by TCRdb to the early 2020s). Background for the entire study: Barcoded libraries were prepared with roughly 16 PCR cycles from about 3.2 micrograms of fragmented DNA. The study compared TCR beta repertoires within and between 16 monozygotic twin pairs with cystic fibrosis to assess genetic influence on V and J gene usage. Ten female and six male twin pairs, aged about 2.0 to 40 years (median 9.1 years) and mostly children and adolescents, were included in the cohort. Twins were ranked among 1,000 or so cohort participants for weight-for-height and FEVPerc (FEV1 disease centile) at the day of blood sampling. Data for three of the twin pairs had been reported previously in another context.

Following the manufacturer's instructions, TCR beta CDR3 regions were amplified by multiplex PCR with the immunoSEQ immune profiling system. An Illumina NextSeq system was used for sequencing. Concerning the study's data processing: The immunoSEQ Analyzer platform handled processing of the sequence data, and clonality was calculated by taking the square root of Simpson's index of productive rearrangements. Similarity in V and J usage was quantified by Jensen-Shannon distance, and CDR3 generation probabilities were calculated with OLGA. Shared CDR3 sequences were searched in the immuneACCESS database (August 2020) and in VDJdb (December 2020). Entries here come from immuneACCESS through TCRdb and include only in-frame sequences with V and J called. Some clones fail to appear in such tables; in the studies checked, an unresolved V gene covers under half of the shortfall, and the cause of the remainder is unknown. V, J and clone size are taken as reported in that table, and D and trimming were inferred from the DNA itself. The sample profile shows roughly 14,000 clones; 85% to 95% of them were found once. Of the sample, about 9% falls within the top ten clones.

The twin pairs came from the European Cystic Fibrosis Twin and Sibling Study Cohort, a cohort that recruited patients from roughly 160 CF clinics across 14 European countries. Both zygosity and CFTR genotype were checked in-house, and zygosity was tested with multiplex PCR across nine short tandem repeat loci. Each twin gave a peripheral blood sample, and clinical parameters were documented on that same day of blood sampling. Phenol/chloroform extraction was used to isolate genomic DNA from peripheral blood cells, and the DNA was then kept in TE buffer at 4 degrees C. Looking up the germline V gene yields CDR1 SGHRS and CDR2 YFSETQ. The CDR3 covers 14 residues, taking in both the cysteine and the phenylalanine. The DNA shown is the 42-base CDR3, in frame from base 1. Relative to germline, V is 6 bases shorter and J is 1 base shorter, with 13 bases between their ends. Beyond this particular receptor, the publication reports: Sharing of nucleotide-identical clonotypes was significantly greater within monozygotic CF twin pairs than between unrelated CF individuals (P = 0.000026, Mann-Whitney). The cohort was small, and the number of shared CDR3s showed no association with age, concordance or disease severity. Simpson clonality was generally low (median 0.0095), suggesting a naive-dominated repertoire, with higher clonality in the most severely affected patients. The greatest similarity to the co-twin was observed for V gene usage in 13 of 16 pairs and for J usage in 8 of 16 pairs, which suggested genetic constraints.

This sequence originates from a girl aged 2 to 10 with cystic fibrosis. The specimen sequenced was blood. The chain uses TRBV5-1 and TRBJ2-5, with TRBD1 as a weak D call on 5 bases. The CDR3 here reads CASTPGQFQETQYF. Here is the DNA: TGCGCCAGCACCCCCGGACAATTCCAAGAGACCCAGTACTTC.